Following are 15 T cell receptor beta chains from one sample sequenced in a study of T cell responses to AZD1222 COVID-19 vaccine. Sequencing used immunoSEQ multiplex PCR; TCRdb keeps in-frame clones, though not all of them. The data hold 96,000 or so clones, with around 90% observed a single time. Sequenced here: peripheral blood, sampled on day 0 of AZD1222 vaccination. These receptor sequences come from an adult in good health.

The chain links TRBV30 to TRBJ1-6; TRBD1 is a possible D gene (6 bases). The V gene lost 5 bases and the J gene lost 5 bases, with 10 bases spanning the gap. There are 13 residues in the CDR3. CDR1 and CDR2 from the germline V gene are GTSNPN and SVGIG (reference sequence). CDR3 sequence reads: CAWVRDNNSPLHF. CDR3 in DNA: TGTGCCTGGGTCCGGGACAATAATTCACCCCTCCACTTT.

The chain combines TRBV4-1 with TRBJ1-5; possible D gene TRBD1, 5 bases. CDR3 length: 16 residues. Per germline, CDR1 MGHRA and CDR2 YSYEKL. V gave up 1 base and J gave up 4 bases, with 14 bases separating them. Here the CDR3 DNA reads TGCGCCAGCAGCCAAGTTTATAGACAGAGTAATCAGCCCCAGCATTTT. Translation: CASSQVYRQSNQPQHF.

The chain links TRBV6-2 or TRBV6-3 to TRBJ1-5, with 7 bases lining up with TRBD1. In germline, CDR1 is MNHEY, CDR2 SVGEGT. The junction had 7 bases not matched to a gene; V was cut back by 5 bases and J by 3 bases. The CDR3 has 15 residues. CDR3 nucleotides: TGTGCCAGCAGTACGACAGGGATGGACAATCAGCCCCAGCATTTT. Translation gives CASSTTGMDNQPQHF.

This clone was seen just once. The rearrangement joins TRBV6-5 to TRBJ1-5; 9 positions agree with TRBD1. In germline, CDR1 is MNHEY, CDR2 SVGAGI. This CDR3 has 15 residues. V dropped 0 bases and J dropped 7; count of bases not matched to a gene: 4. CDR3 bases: TGTGCCAGCAGTTACTCTTGGACAGGGGACCAGCCCCAGCATTTT. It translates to CASSYSWTGDQPQHF.

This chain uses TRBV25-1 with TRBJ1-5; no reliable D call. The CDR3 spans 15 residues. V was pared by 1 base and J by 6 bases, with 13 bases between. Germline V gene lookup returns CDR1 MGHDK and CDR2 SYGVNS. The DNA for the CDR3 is TGTGCCAGCAGTGAATCGAGGTTTCAAGGTCAGCCCCAGCATTTT. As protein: CASSESRFQGQPQHF.

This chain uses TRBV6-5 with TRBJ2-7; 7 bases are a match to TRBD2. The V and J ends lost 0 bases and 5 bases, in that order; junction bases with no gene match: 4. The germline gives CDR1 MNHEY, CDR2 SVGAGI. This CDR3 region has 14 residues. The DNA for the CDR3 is TGTGCCAGCAGTTACTCTGCCCGGGGGGACGAGCAGTACTTC. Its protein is CASSYSARGDEQYF.

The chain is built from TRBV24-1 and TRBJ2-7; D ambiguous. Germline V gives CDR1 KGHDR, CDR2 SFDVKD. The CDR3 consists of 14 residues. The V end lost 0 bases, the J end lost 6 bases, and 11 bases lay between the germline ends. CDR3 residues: CATSDLARTSEQYF. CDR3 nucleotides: TGTGCCACCAGTGATTTGGCCAGGACCAGCGAGCAGTACTTC.

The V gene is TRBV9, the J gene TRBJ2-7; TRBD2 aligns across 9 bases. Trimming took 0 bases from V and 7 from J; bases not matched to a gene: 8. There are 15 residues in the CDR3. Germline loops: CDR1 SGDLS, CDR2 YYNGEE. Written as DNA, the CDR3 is TGTGCCAGCAGCGTAGGGATAGCGGGAGATCGGGAGCAGTACTTC. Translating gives CASSVGIAGDREQYF.

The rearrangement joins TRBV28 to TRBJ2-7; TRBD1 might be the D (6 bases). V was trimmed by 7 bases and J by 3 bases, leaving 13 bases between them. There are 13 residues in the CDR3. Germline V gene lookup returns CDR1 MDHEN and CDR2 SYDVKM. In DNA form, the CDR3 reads TGTGCCAGCAATGGGGGACATAACTACGAGCAGTACTTC. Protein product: CASNGGHNYEQYF.

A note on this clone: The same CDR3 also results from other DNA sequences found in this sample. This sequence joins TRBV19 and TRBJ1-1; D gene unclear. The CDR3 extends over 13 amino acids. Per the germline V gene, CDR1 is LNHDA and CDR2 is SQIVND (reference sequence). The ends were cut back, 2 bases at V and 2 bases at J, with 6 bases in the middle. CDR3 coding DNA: TGTGCCAGTAGTATACCTGGAAACACTGAAGCTTTCTTT. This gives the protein CASSIPGNTEAFF.

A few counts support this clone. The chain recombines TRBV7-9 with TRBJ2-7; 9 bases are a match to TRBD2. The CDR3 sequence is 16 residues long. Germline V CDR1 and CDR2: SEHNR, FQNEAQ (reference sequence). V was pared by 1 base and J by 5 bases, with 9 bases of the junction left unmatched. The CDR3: CASSLVGSGSSHEQYF. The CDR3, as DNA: TGTGCCAGCAGCTTAGTCGGTAGCGGGAGTTCCCACGAGCAGTACTTC.

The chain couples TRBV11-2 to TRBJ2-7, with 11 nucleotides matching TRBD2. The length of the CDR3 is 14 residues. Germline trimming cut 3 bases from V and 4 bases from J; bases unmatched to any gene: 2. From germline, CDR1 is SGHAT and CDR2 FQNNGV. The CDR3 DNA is TGTGCCAGCAGCTTGACTAGCGGGAAATACGAGCAGTACTTC. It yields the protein CASSLTSGKYEQYF.

The CDR3, as DNA: TGTGCCAGCAGTCCCGGGACTAGCGGGAGGGTGCCCTCCTACGAGCAGTACTTC. This translates into CASSPGTSGRVPSYEQYF. The chain recombines TRBV28 with TRBJ2-7; TRBD2 agrees at 16 bases. The CDR3 has 18 residues. V shed 5 bases and J 0 bases; nucleotides not matched to a gene: 7. From germline, CDR1 is MDHEN and CDR2 SYDVKM.

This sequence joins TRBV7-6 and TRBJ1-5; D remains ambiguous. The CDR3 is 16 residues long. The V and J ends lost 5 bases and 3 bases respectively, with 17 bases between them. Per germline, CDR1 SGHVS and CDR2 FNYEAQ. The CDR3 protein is CASSPAVGENNQPQHF. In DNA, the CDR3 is TGTGCCAGCAGCCCGGCGGTTGGTGAGAACAATCAGCCCCAGCATTTT.

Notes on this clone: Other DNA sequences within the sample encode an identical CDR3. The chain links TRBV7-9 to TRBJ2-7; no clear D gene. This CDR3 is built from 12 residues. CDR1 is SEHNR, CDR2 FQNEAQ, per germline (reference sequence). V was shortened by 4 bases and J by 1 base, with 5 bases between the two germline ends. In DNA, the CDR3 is TGTGCCAGCAGCTCTCCATCCTACGAGCAGTACTTC. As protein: CASSSPSYEQYF. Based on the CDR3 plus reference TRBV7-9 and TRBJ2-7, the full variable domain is DTGVSQNPRHKITKRGQNVTFRCDPISEHNRLYWYRQTLGQGPEFLTYFQNEAQLEKSRLLSDRFSAERPKGSFSTLEIQRTEQGDSAMYLCASSSPSYEQYFGPGTRLTVT.